The 28 T cell receptor beta chains below all came from one sample that was sequenced in a study of cytotoxic CD8 clonotypes in ibrutinib-treated CLL. Repertoires were generated with immunoSEQ multiplex PCR, while TCRdb's copy carries only in-frame clones and drops some. The sample yields 35,000 or so clones, 65% to 75% seen once. This specimen was PBMCs, taken at disease progression, from a patient treated with ibrutinib. The origin of the receptors is a human donor with chronic lymphocytic leukemia.

This clone appeared a few times. The chain links TRBV5-1 to TRBJ2-7; 8 positions match TRBD1. V lost 1 base and J lost 0; bases outside the gene matches: 3. CDR1 is SGHRS, CDR2 YFSETQ, per germline. The CDR3 extends over 15 amino acids. CDR3 bases: TGCGCCAGCAGCTTGTCCGGGACAGGCTCCTACGAGCAGTACTTC. It specifies CASSLSGTGSYEQYF.

This clone was counted only a few times. The chain carries TRBV10-3 and TRBJ2-7, with D possibly matching TRBD2 (7 bases). Germline V gives CDR1 ENHRY, CDR2 SYGVKD. The V end lost 0 bases, the J end lost 2 bases, and 14 bases lay between the germline ends. The CDR3 totals 16 residues. CDR3: CAISESWRGGTYEQYF. In DNA, the CDR3 is TGTGCCATCAGTGAGTCGTGGAGGGGGGGGACCTACGAGCAGTACTTC.

V gene TRBV2 combines with J gene TRBJ2-1; tentatively, D is TRBD2 (6 bases). The CDR3 is 14 residues long. The V gene lost 3 bases and the J gene lost 2 bases, with 8 bases spanning the gap. CDR1 is SNHLY and CDR2 is FYNNEI in the germline V gene. The CDR3 sequence: CASSEEGPYNEQFF. The CDR3 nucleotides read TGTGCCAGCAGTGAGGAGGGGCCCTACAATGAGCAGTTCTTC.

This sequence joins TRBV6-6 and TRBJ2-7; TRBD2 aligns across 10 bases. The CDR3 is 16 amino acids. Per the germline V gene, CDR1 is MNHNY and CDR2 is SVGAGI (reference sequence). Trimming at V came to 5 bases and at J to 5 bases, leaving 12 bases not matched to a gene. CDR3 sequence (DNA): TGTGCCAGCAGTGCTCCTATATTCGGGACTAGCGACGAGCAGTACTTC. Protein: CASSAPIFGTSDEQYF.

This rearrangement joins TRBV5-6 to TRBJ1-5; D is perhaps TRBD1 (5 bases). Trimming stripped 2 bases from V and 6 bases from J, with 21 bases between. CDR3 length: 17 residues. Germline CDR1 and CDR2: SGHDT and YYEEEE. CDR3 sequence reads: CASSFHQLGGFGQPQHF. Written as DNA, the CDR3 is TGTGCCAGCAGCTTCCATCAACTGGGGGGGTTTGGTCAGCCCCAGCATTTT. The full variable domain, rest sourced from reference TRBV5-6 and TRBJ1-5, is DAGVTQSPTHLIKTRGQQVTLRCSPKSGHDTVSWYQQALGQGPQFIFQYYEEEERQRGNFPDRFSGHQFPNYSSELNVNALLLGDSALYLCASSFHQLGGFGQPQHFGDGTRLSIL.

The rearrangement uses TRBV5-6 and TRBJ2-5, with a tentative D call TRBD2 (5 bases). Trimming stripped 3 bases from V and 5 bases from J, with 17 bases between. The CDR3 is 15 residues long. Germline CDR1 reads SGHDT; CDR2 reads YYEEEE. CDR3 DNA: TGTGCCAGCAGCTCCCGCTTTACTCCGGGGGAGACCCAGTACTTC. Its translation is CASSSRFTPGETQYF.

The chain links TRBV5-8 to TRBJ2-7; a possible D gene is TRBD1 (6 bases). CDR3 length equals 16 residues. Between the trimmed V and J ends, which lost 4 bases and 3 bases, there was a span of 20 bases. Germline V lookup: CDR1 SGHTS, CDR2 YDEGEE. CDR3 amino acids: CASSEPRLRGNYEQYF. The CDR3 nucleotides are TGTGCCAGCAGCGAACCTCGGTTAAGGGGGAACTACGAGCAGTACTTC.

The gene calls are TRBV28 and TRBJ2-2; weak D call: TRBD2 (5 bases). V was shortened by 6 bases and J by 3 bases, with 17 bases between the two germline ends. Germline lookup yields CDR1 MDHEN and CDR2 SYDVKM. The CDR3 covers 16 residues. The CDR3 sequence: CASRHIGGGYTGELFF. Here the CDR3 DNA reads TGTGCCAGCAGACATATCGGCGGCGGGTACACCGGGGAGCTGTTTTTT. Variable domain in full (rest from reference TRBV28 and TRBJ2-2): DVKVTQSSRYLVKRTGEKVFLECVQDMDHENMFWYRQDPGLGLRLIYFSYDVKMKEKGDIPEGYSVSREKKERFSLILESASTNQTSMYLCASRHIGGGYTGELFFGEGSRLTVL.

The table lists this clone with many counts. This chain uses TRBV6-1 with TRBJ1-3, with TRBD1 as a possible D gene (5 bases). The CDR3 spans 14 residues. The germline V gene encodes CDR1 MNHNS and CDR2 SASEGT. V was cut by 3 bases and J by 4 bases, with 10 bases left in between. DNA of the CDR3: TGTGCCAGCAGTGATGGGGCTACCGGAAACACCATATATTTT. Amino acid sequence: CASSDGATGNTIYF.

This clone showed up just a few times. The chain combines TRBV12-5 with TRBJ1-2; 7 bases match TRBD1. After removal of 6 bases from V and 4 bases from J, the junction contained 8 bases not matched to a gene. The germline V gene encodes CDR1 LGHNT and CDR2 FRNRAP. The CDR3 is 14 residues long. DNA for the CDR3: TGTGCTAGTGGATGGGGGGACAGCCGCTATGGCTACACCTTC. Translation gives CASGWGDSRYGYTF.

The chain links TRBV5-1 to TRBJ2-7; 9 positions match TRBD1. This CDR3 has 14 amino acids. Germline V gene lookup returns CDR1 SGHRS and CDR2 YFSETQ. V was pared by 0 bases and J by 6 bases, with 4 bases of the junction left unmatched. CDR3 sequence (DNA): TGCGCCAGCAGCTTGGTACAGGGGGCTGGCGAGCAGTACTTC. This sequence encodes CASSLVQGAGEQYF. Full variable domain (remainder filled in from reference TRBV5-1 and TRBJ2-7): KAGVTQTPRYLIKTRGQQVTLSCSPISGHRSVSWYQQTPGQGLQFLFEYFSETQRNKGNFPGRFSGRQFSNSRSEMNVSTLELGDSALYLCASSLVQGAGEQYFGPGTRLTVT.

CDR3 nucleotide sequence: TGTGCCAGCAGCCAAGACGGGGTAGCTCCGGGGGGGCGCAGTGAGCAGTTCTTC. It specifies CASSQDGVAPGGRSEQFF. The rearrangement uses TRBV4-2 and TRBJ2-1; 8 bases are shared with TRBD2. With 0 bases clipped from V and 9 bases from J, the junction kept 16 bases outside the gene matches. Germline V gene sequence: CDR1 LGHNA, CDR2 YNFKEQ. The CDR3 is 18 residues long.

This clone was seen once. The junction does not match germline at one end; this may be a read error. The V call is TRBV20-1, the J call TRBJ2-1; D gene unclear. The CDR3 has 11 residues. Germline loops: CDR1 DFQATT, CDR2 SNEGSKA (reference sequence). CDR3 in amino acids: CSVRSYNEQFF. CDR3 nucleotides: TGCAGTGTTAGATCCTACAATGAGCAGTTCTTC.

V and J are TRBV19 and TRBJ2-7; the D gene is possibly TRBD1 (6 bases). Trimming left V 6 bases short and J 7 bases short, with 19 bases between. Germline loops: CDR1 LNHDA, CDR2 SQIVND (reference sequence). This CDR3 spans 14 amino acids. CDR3 sequence reads: CASRGTSIGGEQYF. The CDR3 DNA is TGTGCCAGTAGAGGGACATCCATAGGGGGAGAGCAGTACTTC. The complete variable domain, with remaining parts taken from reference TRBV19 and TRBJ2-7, reads DGGITQSPKYLFRKEGQNVTLSCEQNLNHDAMYWYRQDPGQGLRLIYYSQIVNDFQKGDIAEGYSVSREKKESFPLTVTSAQKNPTAFYLCASRGTSIGGEQYFGPGTRLTVT.

The CDR3 sequence is CASSLGYEQYF. The CDR3 nucleotides read TGTGCCAGCAGTCTGGGCTACGAGCAGTACTTC. The chain is built from TRBV25-1 and TRBJ2-7; D is uncertain. The CDR3 totals 11 residues. Trimming took 5 bases from V and 3 from J, leaving 5 bases between them. Germline CDR1 reads MGHDK; CDR2 reads SYGVNS.

This rearrangement joins TRBV15 to TRBJ2-1; the match to TRBD2 covers 7 bases. The CDR3 loop spans 16 amino acids. Germline V lookup: CDR1 LNHNV, CDR2 YYDKDF (reference sequence). Trimming took 1 base from V and 7 from J; bases not matched to a gene: 10. CDR3 sequence: CATSRAGGSGVNEQFF. CDR3 bases: TGTGCCACCAGCAGAGCCGGGGGGTCCGGGGTTAATGAGCAGTTCTTC.

The chain carries TRBV2 and TRBJ2-3; TRBD1 aligns across 9 bases. The germline gives CDR1 SNHLY, CDR2 FYNNEI. Unmatched junction bases numbered 5, after V lost 3 bases and J lost 7 bases. The length of the CDR3 is 14 residues. CDR3 sequence: CASSDGTGTNTQYF. The DNA for the CDR3 is TGTGCCAGCAGTGATGGGACAGGGACAAATACGCAGTATTTT.

J is TRBJ2-2 and V is TRBV11-2; D gene uncertain. V lost 5 bases, J lost 2 bases, and 15 bases lay in between. The CDR3 runs 16 residues. CDR1 and CDR2 from the germline V gene are SGHAT and FQNNGV. The CDR3 loop is CASSPFAVLNTGELFF. DNA of the CDR3: TGTGCCAGCAGCCCGTTTGCGGTCCTAAACACCGGGGAGCTGTTTTTT.

The table lists this clone with a few counts. This chain joins TRBV6-1 and TRBJ2-5; D tentatively fits TRBD1 or TRBD2 (5 bases each). The CDR3 has 15 amino acids. The germline V gene has CDR1 MNHNS and CDR2 SASEGT. Trimming removed 6 bases at V and 2 bases at J, with 16 bases between. The CDR3 nucleotides read TGTGCCAGCAGCTCCGGAGGCAGGGTGCAAGAGACCCAGTACTTC. Amino acids: CASSSGGRVQETQYF.

The rearrangement uses TRBV19 and TRBJ1-2; 10 nucleotides agree with TRBD1. Germline CDR1 is LNHDA and CDR2 is SQIVND (reference sequence). The CDR3 loop spans 16 amino acids. Germline trimming cut 2 bases from V and 1 base from J; bases unmatched to any gene: 4. The DNA for the CDR3 is TGTGCCAGTAGTATACGGGACAGGGGCCTTAACTATGGCTACACCTTC. It codes for CASSIRDRGLNYGYTF.

The chain recombines TRBV5-1 with TRBJ1-3; D perhaps matches TRBD1 (5 bases). The CDR3 runs to 16 residues. The V gene lost 2 bases and the J gene lost 0 bases, with 12 bases spanning the gap. Looked up from germline, CDR1 is SGHRS and CDR2 is YFSETQ. The CDR3 is CASSFGALSSGNTIYF. The CDR3 DNA sequence: TGCGCCAGCAGCTTTGGGGCCCTTTCCTCTGGAAACACCATATATTTT.

V usage is TRBV19 and J usage is TRBJ2-5, with D possibly called TRBD1 or TRBD2 (5 bases each). The CDR3 extends over 14 amino acids. Trimming took off 3 bases at V and 9 bases at J, with 17 bases between the two ends. Germline V gene sequence: CDR1 LNHDA, CDR2 SQIVND (reference sequence). Here the CDR3 reads CASSIGLGVGAQYF. Here the CDR3 DNA reads TGTGCCAGTAGTATCGGCCTGGGGGTTGGGGCCCAGTACTTC.

The chain is built from TRBV6-5 and TRBJ1-1; D is undetermined. V gave up 3 bases and J gave up 5 bases, with 10 bases separating them. CDR3 length equals 13 residues. CDR1 and CDR2 from the germline V gene are MNHEY and SVGAGI. CDR3 region: CASSYAEGTEAFF. Written as DNA, the CDR3 is TGTGCCAGCAGTTATGCAGAAGGGACTGAAGCTTTCTTT.

This clone was detected only a few times. The CDR3 loop reads CASSLAPQETQYF. In nucleotides, the CDR3 is TGCGCCAGCAGCTTGGCTCCCCAAGAGACCCAGTACTTC. The chain is built from TRBV5-1 and TRBJ2-5; D ambiguous. CDR3 size: 13 residues. Germline loops: CDR1 SGHRS, CDR2 YFSETQ. The V end was cut by 0 bases, the J end by 1 base, with 4 bases between.

The rearrangement uses TRBV12-5 and TRBJ2-1; the D is unclear. Germline V gene sequence: CDR1 LGHNT, CDR2 FRNRAP. CDR3 size: 13 residues. V lost 3 bases and J 6 bases, leaving 9 bases between the germline ends. The CDR3 nucleotides read TGTGCTAGTGGTTTAGGCCGGAGCAATGAGCAGTTCTTC. Its translation: CASGLGRSNEQFF.

In its sample, this clone was seen a few times. This sequence joins TRBV2 and TRBJ1-2; 7 nucleotides agree with TRBD1. The germline CDR1 and CDR2 sequences are SNHLY and FYNNEI. The CDR3 loop spans 13 amino acids. The trim removed 9 bases at V and 6 bases at J, leaving 10 bases unmatched. The CDR3 spells CASINTGVNGYTF. CDR3 bases: TGTGCCAGTATCAATACAGGGGTGAATGGCTACACCTTC.

The rearrangement uses TRBV5-1 and TRBJ2-7; D uncertain. The CDR3 is 14 amino acids. Germline CDR1 is SGHRS and CDR2 is YFSETQ. V lost 6 bases and J lost 7, with 20 bases in between. DNA for the CDR3: TGCGCCAGCAACATCGAGGACGGTTCTTTGGAGCAGTACTTC. Translating it yields CASNIEDGSLEQYF. Together with reference TRBV5-1 and TRBJ2-7, the CDR3 gives the full variable domain: KAGVTQTPRYLIKTRGQQVTLSCSPISGHRSVSWYQQTPGQGLQFLFEYFSETQRNKGNFPGRFSGRQFSNSRSEMNVSTLELGDSALYLCASNIEDGSLEQYFGPGTRLTVT.

This chain joins TRBV15 and TRBJ2-5, with no clear D. With the DNA end fitting TRBJ2-7 better, the J assignment may be wrong. CDR3 length equals 13 residues. In germline, CDR1 is LNHNV, CDR2 YYDKDF (reference sequence). In DNA, the CDR3 is TGTGCCACCAGCAGAGGGGCTACCTACGAGCAGTACTTC. It codes for CATSRGATYEQYF.